This T cell receptor (beta chain) was sequenced in a study of T cells in Graves' hyperthyroidism and ophthalmopathy (dated by TCRdb to between 2018 and 2021). About the full investigation: Peripheral blood samples were taken at the time of initial diagnosis, prior to any treatment. According to the paper, TCR Vbeta CDR3 sequencing was carried out on 135 peripheral blood samples, which came from some 41 ophthalmopathy, under 80 hyperthyroidism and approximately 17 progressor patients. TCR V-J signatures able to tell the groups apart were searched for in a discovery cohort of around 95 patients, of whom 43 had Graves' ophthalmopathy and 57 had stable Graves' hyperthyroidism. The approximately 97 discovery patients were randomly divided into training and test sets at a 7:3 ratio. The study also compared thyroid tissue and blood T-cell repertoires from 6 or 7 Graves' hyperthyroidism patients. Prospective prediction of ophthalmopathy was tested in an independent validation cohort of 18 to 20 hyperthyroidism patients and 17 patients who later progressed to ophthalmopathy. Once sampling was done, hyperthyroidism patients were given methimazole at a starting dose of 30 mg daily, whereas ophthalmopathy patients were given high-dose intravenous methylprednisolone.

Points the paper makes about the study in general: A 13 V-J signature model separated ophthalmopathy from stable hyperthyroidism, with roughly 88% sensitivity and approximately 81% specificity in cross-validation and 80%/75% in testing. Sample size was not statistically predetermined, and blinding of investigators to group allocation was not performed. Blood samples also contained most of the expanded thyroid clonotypes (frequency above 0.001), which suggests that blood repertoires may reflect thyroid immune responses. In validation, progression to ophthalmopathy was predicted by the model with more than 65% sensitivity and just over 72% specificity, a median of roughly 6.4 months before onset.

In the ophthalmopathy patients, disease was moderately to severely active, with a Clinical Activity Score of 3 or more, a NOSPECS grade of 4 or more, and a duration of less than 3 months. Patients with uncontrolled infections, other autoimmune diseases, pregnancy or lactation were excluded. Diagnoses were established on the basis of clinical symptoms, serum thyroxine and TRAb, thyroid ultrasound, and orbital computed tomography. Ficoll-Paque density gradient centrifugation was used to isolate PBMCs from 8.5 to 10 ml of fresh peripheral blood. Total RNA was extracted using Trizol reagent, and RNA quality was assessed on an Agilent 2100 Bioanalyzer. The CDR3 covers 16 residues, taking in both the cysteine and the phenylalanine. The DNA shown is the 48-base CDR3, in frame from base 1. The germline V gene specifies SGHRS as CDR1 and YFSETQ as CDR2. V is reduced by 0 bases and J by 7 bases, leaving a spacing of 14 bases between them.

The TCR beta CDR3 regions were amplified from RNA transcripts. For the first round of RT-PCR on the TCR CDR3, the HTBI primer set was used together with the Qiagen OneStep RT-PCR kit. Libraries were constructed in a second round of multiplex PCR, after which size selection and purification were carried out. Paired-end sequencing of the libraries was performed with 100 bp reads on an Illumina HiSeq2000. Regarding the original processing steps: SOAPnuke was used to process the raw data, with reads discarded if the reads contained adapters or uncalled bases, had a mean Phred below 15, or lacked an exact constant-primer or identifier match. COPE v1.2.5 was used to merge high-quality paired reads, and clonotypes were defined as unique nucleotide sequences. MiTCR v1.1 was used to align the clonotypes against IMGT TRBV, TRBD and TRBJ reference segments. The analysis was restricted to V-J combinations with a frequency above 0.0001, which together covered 99.2% of the repertoires. The TCS score was defined as the ratio of F50 (clonal expansion) to E x V (chaos), calculated using BLOSUM62-based TCRdist between CDR3 peptides within each V-J. Welch's t-statistics and random forest reduced around 520 V-J features to 13, which were used in a naive Bayes classifier (R e1071). Using fastp at Q25 and MiXCR, TCRdb reprocessed the public reads and kept productive beta chains. Every entry covers one CDR3 protein and lists the most common genes and DNA from its rows. TCRdb assigned the V and J calls; the authors' analysis was not used. This sample comprises approximately 530,000 distinct CDR3 sequences, 20% of them detected only once. Together, the top ten hold about 50% of the sample.

This clonotype was observed many times. Its binding antigen is unknown. No quality values exist for individual bases; no much larger clone is one base distant. The TCR sequence derives from a man aged 35 to 55 with Graves' ophthalmopathy. The chain is assembled from TRBV5-1 and TRBJ1-6; TRBD1 might be the D gene, on 6 matching bases. The sample comprised blood. The sequenced DNA is TGCGCCAGCAGCTTGGTCGGGGGCGCAGGGAATTCACCCCTCCACTTT. Its translation is CASSLVGGAGNSPLHF.